This T cell receptor beta chain was sequenced during a study of T cell responses to AZD1222 COVID-19 vaccine. Study context: Both about-4-week and about-12-week second-dose recipients were combined.

Worth noting for this clone: Its target is unknown.

Study-level findings and limits: Vaccine-related CD4 TCRs covered spike, predominating at 160-218 and 743-854. After the peak T cell response, and only then, were repertoires sampled.

The repertoire was sequenced with immunoSEQ multiplex PCR; TCRdb's copy has only in-frame clones and lacks some. The sample consists of approximately 80,000 clones, approximately 86% of them appearing once. The V gene lost 5 bases and the J gene lost 2 bases, with 11 bases spanning the gap. The CDR3 runs to 14 residues. Per germline, CDR1 SGHTA and CDR2 FQGNSA. The V and J genes are TRBV7-2 and TRBJ2-3; D remains ambiguous. The clonotype was recovered from an adult in good health. Sample: peripheral blood, taken on day 0 of AZD1222 vaccination. In nucleotides, the CDR3 is TGTGCCAGCAGCCCCGGCCCTTACACAGATACGCAGTATTTT. This gives the protein CASSPGPYTDTQYF.